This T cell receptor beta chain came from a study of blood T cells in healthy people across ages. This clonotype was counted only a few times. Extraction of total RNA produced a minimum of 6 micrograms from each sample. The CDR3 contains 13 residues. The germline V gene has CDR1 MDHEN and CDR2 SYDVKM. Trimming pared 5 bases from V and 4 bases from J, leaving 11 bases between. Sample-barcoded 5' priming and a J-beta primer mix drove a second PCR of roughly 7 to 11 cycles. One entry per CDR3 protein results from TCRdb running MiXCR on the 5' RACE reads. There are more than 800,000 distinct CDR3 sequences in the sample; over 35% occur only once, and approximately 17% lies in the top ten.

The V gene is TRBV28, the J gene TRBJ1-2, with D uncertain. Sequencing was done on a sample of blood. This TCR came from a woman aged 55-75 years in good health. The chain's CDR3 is CASSVEEGYGYTF. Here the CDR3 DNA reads TGTGCCAGCAGTGTCGAGGAGGGCTATGGCTACACCTTC.